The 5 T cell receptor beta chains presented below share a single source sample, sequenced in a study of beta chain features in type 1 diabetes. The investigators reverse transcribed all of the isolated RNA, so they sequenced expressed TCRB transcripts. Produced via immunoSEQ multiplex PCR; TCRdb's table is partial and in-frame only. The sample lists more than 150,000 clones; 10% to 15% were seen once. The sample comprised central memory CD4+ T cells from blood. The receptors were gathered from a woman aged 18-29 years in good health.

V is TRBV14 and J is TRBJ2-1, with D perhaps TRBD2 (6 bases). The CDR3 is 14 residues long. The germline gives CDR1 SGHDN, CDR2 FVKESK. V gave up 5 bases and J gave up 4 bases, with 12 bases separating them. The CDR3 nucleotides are TGTGCCAGCAGCTCCGTGGGGGGTTACAATGAGCAGTTCTTC. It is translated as CASSSVGGYNEQFF.

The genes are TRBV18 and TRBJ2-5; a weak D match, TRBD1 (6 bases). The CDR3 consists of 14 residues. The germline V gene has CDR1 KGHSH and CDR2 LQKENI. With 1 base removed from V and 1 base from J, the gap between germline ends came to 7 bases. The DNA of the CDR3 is TGTGCCAGCTCACCACAACAGGGCCAAGAGACCCAGTACTTC. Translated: CASSPQQGQETQYF. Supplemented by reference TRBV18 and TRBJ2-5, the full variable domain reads NAGVMQNPRHLVRRRGQEARLRCSPMKGHSHVYWYRQLPEEGLKFMVYLQKENIIDESGMPKERFSAEFPKEGPSILRIQQVVRGDSAAYFCASSPQQGQETQYFGPGTRLLVL.

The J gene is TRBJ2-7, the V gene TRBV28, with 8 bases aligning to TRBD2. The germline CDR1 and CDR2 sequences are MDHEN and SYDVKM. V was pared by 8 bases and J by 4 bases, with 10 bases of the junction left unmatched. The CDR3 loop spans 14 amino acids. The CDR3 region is CASAYGGVRYEQYF. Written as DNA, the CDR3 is TGTGCCAGCGCCTACGGGGGGGTTCGATACGAGCAGTACTTC.

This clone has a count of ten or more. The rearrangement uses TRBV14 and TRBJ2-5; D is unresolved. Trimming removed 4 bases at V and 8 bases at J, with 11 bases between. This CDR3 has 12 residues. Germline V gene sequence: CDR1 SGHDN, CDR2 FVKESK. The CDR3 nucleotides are TGTGCCAGCAGCCGAGAGCGTCAAACCCAGTACTTC. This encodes CASSRERQTQYF.

CDR3 nucleotides: TGTGCCAGCAGTTCCACACCCTCTGGGGCCAACGTCCTGACTTTC. Its translation is CASSSTPSGANVLTF. The J gene is TRBJ2-6, the V gene TRBV28; D is ambiguous. Trimming removed 4 bases at V and 0 bases at J, with 7 bases between. Germline V gene lookup returns CDR1 MDHEN and CDR2 SYDVKM. The CDR3 is made up of 15 amino acids.